This T cell receptor (beta chain) was identified in a study of resident and recirculating memory T cells in vitiligo. Study information: Samples were epidermis from two lesional and two nonlesional sites, plus PBMCs. Whole samples, not sorted cells, were homogenized and used for genomic DNA extraction.

Study findings and constraints: TCR sequences were not conserved across biopsy sites or patients.

As regards this clone: The antigen remains undetermined.

Patients who had received treatment within the previous three months were excluded. Sequencing was performed with immunoSEQ multiplex PCR; in TCRdb, only in-frame clones are kept and a portion is missing. Of tens of thousands of clones in the sample, approximately 93% were seen once. The receptor was derived from a male donor with vitiligo. Sample: blood.

The CDR3 spells CASRTNRGGNNEQFF. Written as DNA, the CDR3 is TGTGCCAGCAGAACTAACCGGGGGGGAAACAATGAGCAGTTCTTC. This rearrangement joins TRBV5-5 to TRBJ2-1; 8 nucleotides align to TRBD2. Germline lookup yields CDR1 SGHKS and CDR2 YYEKEE (reference sequence). The trim removed 5 bases at V and 5 bases at J, leaving 9 bases unmatched. CDR3 length equals 15 residues.